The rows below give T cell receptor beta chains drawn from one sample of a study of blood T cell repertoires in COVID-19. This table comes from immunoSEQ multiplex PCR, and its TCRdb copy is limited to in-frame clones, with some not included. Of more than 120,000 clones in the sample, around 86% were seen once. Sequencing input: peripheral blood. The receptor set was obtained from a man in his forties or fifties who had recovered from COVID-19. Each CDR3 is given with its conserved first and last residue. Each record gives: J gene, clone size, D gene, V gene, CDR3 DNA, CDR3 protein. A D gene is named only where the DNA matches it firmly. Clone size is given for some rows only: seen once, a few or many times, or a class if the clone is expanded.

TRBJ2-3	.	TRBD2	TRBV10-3	TGTGCCATCAGGCCGGACGGGGGGGCTGGAGATACGCAGTATTTT	CAIRPDGGAGDTQYF
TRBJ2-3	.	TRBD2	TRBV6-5	TGTGCCAGCAGTTACTCGTCTAGCGGGGGCACAGATACGCAGTATTTT	CASSYSSSGGTDTQYF
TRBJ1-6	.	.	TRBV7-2	TGTGCCAGCAGCTTAAGTGGACAGAATAATTCACCCCTCCACTTT	CASSLSGQNNSPLHF
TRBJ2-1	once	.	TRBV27	TGTGCCAGCAGTTCCATGCGGGGGACTGGAGGGGGGGCCTACAATGAGCAGTTCTTC	CASSSMRGTGGGAYNEQFF
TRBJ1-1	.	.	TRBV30	TGTGCCTGGAGAAACGGAGTTGGAAACACTGAAGCTTTCTTT	CAWRNGVGNTEAFF
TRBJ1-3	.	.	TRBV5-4	TGTGCCAGCAGCCGATCAGGGGCAGGGACTGGAAACACCATATATTTT	CASSRSGAGTGNTIYF
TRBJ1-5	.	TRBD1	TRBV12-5	TGTGCTAGTGGTTTGGTAACCCCCGCGACAGGGTGGTCGCATCAGCCCCAGCATTTT	CASGLVTPATGWSHQPQHF
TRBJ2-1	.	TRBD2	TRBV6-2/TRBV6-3	TGTGCCAGCAGCCTAGCGGGGGGGCCCAATGAGCAGTTCTTC	CASSLAGGPNEQFF
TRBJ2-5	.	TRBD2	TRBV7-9	TGTGCCAGCAGCTTACTAGCGGGGGGAGAGACCCAGTACTTC	CASSLLAGGETQYF
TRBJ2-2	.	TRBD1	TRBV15	TGTGCCACCAGCAGAGAGCCGGGACAGGGGGCGCCCGGGGAGCTGTTTTTT	CATSREPGQGAPGELFF
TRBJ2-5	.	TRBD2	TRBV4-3	TGCGCCAGCAGCCAGACACCGGGACTAGCGAGCGAGACCCAGTACTTC	CASSQTPGLASETQYF
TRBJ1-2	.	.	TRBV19	TGTGCCAGTAGTATGAACTCAGGCTATGGCTACACCTTC	CASSMNSGYGYTF
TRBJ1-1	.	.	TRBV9	TGTGCCAGCAGCGTAGATATCGGGAAGAGGGCTTTCTTT	CASSVDIGKRAFF
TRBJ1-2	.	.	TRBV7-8	TGTGCCAGCAGCTATAACAGGGATGGCTACACCTTC	CASSYNRDGYTF
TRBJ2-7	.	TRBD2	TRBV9	TGTGCCAGCAGCGTAGGGGGACTAGCGCGGGACGAGCAGTACTTC	CASSVGGLARDEQYF
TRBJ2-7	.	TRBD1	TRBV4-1	TGCGCCAGCAGCCAGCCGGGACAGATTATCTACGAGCAGTACTTC	CASSQPGQIIYEQYF
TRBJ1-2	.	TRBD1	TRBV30	TGTGCCTGGAGTTTGGGGACAGGGGACCTGTATGGCTACACCTTC	CAWSLGTGDLYGYTF
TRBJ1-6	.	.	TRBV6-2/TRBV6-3	TGTGCCAGCAGTTACTGGGCCTATTCACCCCTCCACTTT	CASSYWAYSPLHF
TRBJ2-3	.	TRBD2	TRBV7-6	TGTGCCAGCAGCTTTAGCGGGGCCATCACAGATACGCAGTATTTT	CASSFSGAITDTQYF
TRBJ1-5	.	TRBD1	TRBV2	TGTGCCAGCAGTGGGGGACAGGGGGCTCTTCAGCCCCAGCATTTT	CASSGGQGALQPQHF